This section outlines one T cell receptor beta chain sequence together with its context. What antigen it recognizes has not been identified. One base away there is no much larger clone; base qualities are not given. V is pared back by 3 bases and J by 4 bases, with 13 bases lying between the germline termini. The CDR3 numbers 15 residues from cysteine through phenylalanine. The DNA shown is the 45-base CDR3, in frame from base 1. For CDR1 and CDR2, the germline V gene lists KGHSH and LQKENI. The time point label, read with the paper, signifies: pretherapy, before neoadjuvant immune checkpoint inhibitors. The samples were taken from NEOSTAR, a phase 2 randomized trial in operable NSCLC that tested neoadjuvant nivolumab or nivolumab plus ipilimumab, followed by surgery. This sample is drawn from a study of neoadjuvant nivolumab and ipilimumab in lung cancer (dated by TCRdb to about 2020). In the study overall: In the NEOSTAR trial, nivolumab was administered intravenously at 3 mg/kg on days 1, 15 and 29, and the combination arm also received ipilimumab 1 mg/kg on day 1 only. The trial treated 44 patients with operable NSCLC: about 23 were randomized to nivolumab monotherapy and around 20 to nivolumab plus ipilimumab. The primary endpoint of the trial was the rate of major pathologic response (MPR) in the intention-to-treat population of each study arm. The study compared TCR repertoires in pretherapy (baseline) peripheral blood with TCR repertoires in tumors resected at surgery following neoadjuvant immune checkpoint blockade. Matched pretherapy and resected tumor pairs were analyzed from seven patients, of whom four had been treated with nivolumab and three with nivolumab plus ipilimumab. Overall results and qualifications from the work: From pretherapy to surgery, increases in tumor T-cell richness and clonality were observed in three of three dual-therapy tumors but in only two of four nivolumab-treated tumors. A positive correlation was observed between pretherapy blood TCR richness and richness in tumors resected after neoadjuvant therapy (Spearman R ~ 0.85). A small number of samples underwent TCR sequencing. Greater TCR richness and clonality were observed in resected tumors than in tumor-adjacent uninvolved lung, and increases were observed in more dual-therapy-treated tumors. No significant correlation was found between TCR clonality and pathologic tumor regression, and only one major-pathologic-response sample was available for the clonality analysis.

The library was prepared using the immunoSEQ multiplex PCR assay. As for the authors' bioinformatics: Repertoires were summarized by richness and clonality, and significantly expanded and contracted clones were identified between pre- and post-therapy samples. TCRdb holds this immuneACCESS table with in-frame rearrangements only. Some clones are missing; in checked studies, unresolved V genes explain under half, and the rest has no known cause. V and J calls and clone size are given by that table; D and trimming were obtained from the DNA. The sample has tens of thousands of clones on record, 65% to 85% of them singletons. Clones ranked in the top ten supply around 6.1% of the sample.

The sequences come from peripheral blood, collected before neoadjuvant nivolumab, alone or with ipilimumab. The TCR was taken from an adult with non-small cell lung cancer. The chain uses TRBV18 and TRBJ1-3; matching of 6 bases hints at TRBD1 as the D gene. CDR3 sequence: CASSPIQGLGNTIYF. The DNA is TGTGCCAGCTCACCTATACAGGGCCTCGGAAACACCATATATTTT.